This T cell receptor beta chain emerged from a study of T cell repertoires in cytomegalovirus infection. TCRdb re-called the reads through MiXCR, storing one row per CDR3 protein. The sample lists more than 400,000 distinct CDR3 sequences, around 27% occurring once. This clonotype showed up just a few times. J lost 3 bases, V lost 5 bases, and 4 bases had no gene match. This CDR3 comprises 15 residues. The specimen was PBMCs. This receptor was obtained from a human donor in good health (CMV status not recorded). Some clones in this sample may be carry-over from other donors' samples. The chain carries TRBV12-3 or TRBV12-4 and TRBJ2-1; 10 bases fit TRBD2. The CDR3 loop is CASSPSGSGYNEQFF. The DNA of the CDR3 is TGTGCCAGCAGTCCTAGCGGGAGCGGCTACAATGAGCAGTTCTTC.